Below, one TCR beta chain is given with its context. The sample is drawn from a study of T cell responses to AZD1222 COVID-19 vaccine. CDR3 length: 11 amino acids. The ends were cut back, 5 bases at V and 11 bases at J, with 15 bases in the middle. CDR1 is DFQATT, CDR2 SNEGSKA, per germline (reference sequence). TCRdb keeps only in-frame clones here, not all; method: immunoSEQ multiplex PCR. The sample records around 200,000 clones, roughly 88% being singletons. Sequences were derived from peripheral blood, sampled on day 0 of AZD1222 vaccination. The origin of this receptor is an adult in good health. The gene calls are TRBV20-1 and TRBJ1-2; TRBD1 might be the D (5 bases). In DNA, the CDR3 is TGCAGTGCTCCGGGACTCGAGTATTACACCTTC. Translation: CSAPGLEYYTF.